This TCR beta chain was sequenced for a study of T cells after posttransplantation cyclophosphamide. Cyclophosphamide on days +3 and +4 followed busulfan-fludarabine conditioning and a marrow graft. TCRdb's copy holds only in-frame clones and misses some; the assay was immunoSEQ multiplex PCR. The sample records more than 9,000 clones, approximately 86% being singletons. The germline gives CDR1 SGHTA, CDR2 FQGTGA. The CDR3 is 15 residues long. V lost 4 bases and J lost 0, with 10 bases in between. This specimen consisted of CD4+ T cells sorted from PBMCs, obtained after allogeneic stem cell transplant with posttransplant cyclophosphamide. The genes are TRBV7-3 and TRBJ1-5; TRBD1 is a possible D gene (5 bases). The clonotype was recovered from a young adult male patient who received an allogeneic stem cell transplant from a related donor, was CMV-positive, and had acute GVHD only. Some T cells may have originated in the graft donor. CDR3: CASSSTVDSNQPQHF. The CDR3 DNA follows: TGTGCCAGCAGCTCGACAGTTGATAGCAATCAGCCCCAGCATTTT.